The entry below gives a single T cell receptor (beta chain) sequence along with its context. 13 Jbeta primers and 60 Vbeta primers were used for the PCR. TCRdb's copy holds only in-frame clones and misses some; the assay was immunoSEQ multiplex PCR. The sample holds around 190,000 clones, approximately 70% seen once. The CDR3 is 12 residues long. Germline CDR1 and CDR2: SNHLY and FYNNEI. V lost 7 bases, J lost 2 bases, and 9 bases lay in between. The data were obtained in a study of cytomegalovirus exposure and HLA in healthy donors. The receptor comes from a woman aged 25 to 39 in good health and CMV-seropositive. The chain is built from TRBV2 and TRBJ2-7; possible D gene TRBD2, 6 bases. Material for sequencing was PBMCs. The DNA for the CDR3 is TGTGCCAGCATGGGGGGTACCTACGAGCAGTACTTC. This gives the protein CASMGGTYEQYF.